Each of the 22 T cell receptor beta chains below was sequenced from the same sample in a study of T cells in Graves' hyperthyroidism and ophthalmopathy. What was amplified from RNA transcripts were TCR beta CDR3 regions. A first-round RT-PCR of the TCR CDR3 used the HTBI primer set. TCRdb ran MiXCR on the multiplex PCR reads and lists one entry per CDR3 protein. This sample yields approximately 710,000 distinct CDR3 sequences, of which roughly 17% are seen a single time; roughly a sixth belongs to the top ten. The sequencing input was blood. These receptors were taken from a man in his forties or fifties with Graves' hyperthyroidism.

The table lists this clonotype with a few counts. The chain recombines TRBV18 with TRBJ2-7; D assignment may be TRBD1 or TRBD2 (5 bases each). V shed 6 bases and J shed 0 bases, with 12 bases lying between them. Germline V lookup: CDR1 KGHSH, CDR2 LQKENI. CDR3 size: 14 residues. In nucleotides, the CDR3 is TGTGCCAGCTCCGGGGACCTATCCTCCTACGAGCAGTACTTC. Its protein is CASSGDLSSYEQYF.

This clonotype was found many times. V usage is TRBV11-2 and J usage is TRBJ2-7; TRBD2 matches 11 bases. The ends lost 5 bases at V and 4 bases at J; junction bases unmatched: 10. This CDR3 is 16 amino acids long. The V gene's germline CDR1 is SGHAT and CDR2 FQNNGV. The CDR3 nucleotides are TGTGCCAGCAGCGGTAGACTAGCGGGATTTCTTTACGAGCAGTACTTC. It specifies CASSGRLAGFLYEQYF.

This clonotype was detected many times. The V gene is TRBV19, the J gene TRBJ1-5; possible D gene TRBD1, 6 bases. Germline lookup yields CDR1 LNHDA and CDR2 SQIVND (reference sequence). This CDR3 has 15 residues. The V end was cut by 4 bases, the J end by 3 bases, with 13 bases between. The CDR3 region has the DNA TGTGCCAGTAGTAAGAGGACAGAGGACAATCAGCCCCAGCATTTT. This gives the protein CASSKRTEDNQPQHF.

This clonotype has ten or more counts. The DNA of the CDR3 is TGCGCCAGCAGCTTACTCGGACTAGCGGGAGGTCTAGATACGCAGTATTTT. Translated, it gives CASSLLGLAGGLDTQYF. The V gene is TRBV5-1, the J gene TRBJ2-3; 14 bases agree with TRBD2. The CDR3 extends over 17 amino acids. With V trimmed by 2 bases and J by 5 bases, 7 bases remained unmatched. Looked up from germline, CDR1 is SGHRS and CDR2 is YFSETQ.

This clonotype showed up just a few times. This rearrangement joins TRBV20-1 to TRBJ1-5; D is unclear. Germline CDR1 is DFQATT and CDR2 is SNEGSKA (reference sequence). Trimming cost V 3 bases and J 0 bases, with 9 bases left between them. The CDR3 contains 14 residues. CDR3 in amino acids: CSASGGYSNQPQHF. In nucleotides, the CDR3 is TGCAGTGCTAGCGGAGGCTATAGCAATCAGCCCCAGCATTTT.

This clonotype was counted only a few times. The CDR3 DNA is TGTGCCAGCAGTTACTACGGGAGCAATGAGCAGTTCTTC. Translated, it gives CASSYYGSNEQFF. The rearrangement joins TRBV6-2 or TRBV6-3 to TRBJ2-1; D is possibly TRBD2 (6 bases). V gave up 1 base and J gave up 6 bases, with 7 bases separating them. Germline values: CDR1 MNHEY, CDR2 SVGEGT. The CDR3 is made up of 13 amino acids.

This clonotype was detected a few times. CDR3 residues: CASSYMQREVTYEQYF. CDR3 DNA: TGTGCCAGCAGTTACATGCAGCGGGAGGTGACCTACGAGCAGTACTTC. J is TRBJ2-7 and V is TRBV6-5, with TRBD2 matching over 9 bases. Germline V lookup: CDR1 MNHEY, CDR2 SVGAGI. The CDR3 spans 16 residues. After removal of 2 bases from V and 2 bases from J, the junction contained 7 bases not matched to a gene.

This clonotype was seen many times. The chain has TRBV30 and TRBJ1-2; no clear D. CDR3 length: 14 residues. Germline V gives CDR1 GTSNPN, CDR2 SVGIG (reference sequence). Trimming cost V 4 bases and J 5 bases, with 17 bases left between them. CDR3 amino acids: CAWTRNSEEYGYTF. The CDR3 nucleotides are TGTGCCTGGACAAGAAACAGCGAAGAATATGGCTACACCTTC.

This clonotype was detected ten times or more. This chain connects TRBV2 to TRBJ2-7; D could derive from TRBD1 or TRBD2 (5 bases each). V lost 4 bases and J 4 bases, leaving 17 bases between the germline ends. CDR1 and CDR2 from the germline V gene are SNHLY and FYNNEI. The CDR3 is 15 residues long. As DNA, the CDR3 is TGTGCCAGCAGTGTAAGGGACCTCAGAATTTACGAGCAGTACTTC. Amino acid sequence: CASSVRDLRIYEQYF.

There are many counts of this clonotype. V is TRBV11-2 and J is TRBJ2-1, with D maybe TRBD1 (7 bases). V shed 4 bases and J shed 2 bases, with 18 bases lying between them. This CDR3 region has 17 residues. CDR1 is SGHAT and CDR2 is FQNNGV in the germline V gene. CDR3 residues: CASSSPPGGRAYNEQFF. The DNA for the CDR3 is TGTGCCAGCAGCTCTCCCCCAGGGGGGAGAGCCTACAATGAGCAGTTCTTC.

The sample holds many counts of this clonotype. This chain joins TRBV28 and TRBJ1-2; D uncertain. The germline V gene encodes CDR1 MDHEN and CDR2 SYDVKM. The CDR3 runs 15 residues. The ends were cut back, 6 bases at V and 5 bases at J, with 19 bases in the middle. CDR3 sequence: CASRTPFAAGYGYTF. The CDR3 DNA follows: TGTGCCAGCAGAACCCCGTTCGCTGCTGGGTATGGCTACACCTTC.

This clonotype has just a few counts. This CDR3 reads CASSQEGLANYEQYF. In nucleotides, the CDR3 is TGTGCCAGCAGCCAAGAGGGGCTAGCTAACTACGAGCAGTACTTC. This chain joins TRBV3-1 and TRBJ2-7; tentatively, D is TRBD1 or TRBD2 (5 bases each). The CDR3 contains 15 residues. CDR1 is LGHDT and CDR2 is YNNKEL in the germline V gene (reference sequence). Trimming shortened V by 0 bases and J by 3 bases, and 12 bases separated the two germline ends.

The sample holds one count of this clonotype. V is TRBV9 and J is TRBJ2-1, with 12 bases matching TRBD2. The CDR3 consists of 15 residues. The trim removed 0 bases at V and 7 bases at J, leaving 2 bases unmatched. Germline assignment: CDR1 SGDLS and CDR2 YYNGEE. As DNA, the CDR3 is TGTGCCAGCAGCGTAGAAGGACTAGCGGGAAATGAGCAGTTCTTC. This encodes CASSVEGLAGNEQFF.

This clonotype was picked up a small number of times. The chain links TRBV6-1 to TRBJ2-7; a possible D gene is TRBD1 (6 bases). CDR3 size: 13 residues. CDR1 is MNHNS, CDR2 SASEGT, per germline. V was shortened by 8 bases and J by 2 bases, with 13 bases between the two germline ends. CDR3 protein: CASRKDSTYEQYF. The CDR3 DNA is TGTGCCAGCCGGAAGGACAGCACCTACGAGCAGTACTTC.

This clonotype was observed at least ten times. The CDR3 nucleotides are TGTGCCACCAGTGATCACGGCGGGAGAGATTACAATGAGCAGTTCTTC. It encodes CATSDHGGRDYNEQFF. This rearrangement joins TRBV24-1 to TRBJ2-1; 7 bases align to TRBD2. Germline trimming cut 3 bases from V and 4 bases from J; bases unmatched to any gene: 8. The CDR3 contains 16 residues. Germline V gene sequence: CDR1 KGHDR, CDR2 SFDVKD.

This clonotype was recorded many times. J is TRBJ2-1 and V is TRBV6-2 or TRBV6-3, with TRBD2 matching over 7 bases. The V gene's germline CDR1 is MNHEY and CDR2 SVGEGT. The V and J ends lost 2 bases and 8 bases, in that order; junction bases with no gene match: 12. The CDR3 has 16 amino acids. For the CDR3, the DNA is TGTGCCAGCAGTTACGTAAGCGGGATGTCCCCTGATGAGCAGTTCTTC. Protein product: CASSYVSGMSPDEQFF.

Worth noting for this clonotype: A much larger clonotype is one base distant, so this may be a read error. The V call is TRBV28, the J call TRBJ2-7, with D uncertain. Per the germline V gene, CDR1 is MDHEN and CDR2 is SYDVKM. Trimming left V 3 bases short and J 6 bases short, with 9 bases between. The CDR3 has 12 residues. CDR3 sequence reads: CASSLVIIEQYF. DNA of the CDR3: TGTGCCAGCAGTTTGGTGATCATCGAGCAGTACTTC.

This clonotype showed up many times. J is TRBJ2-1 and V is TRBV11-1; 8 positions agree with TRBD2. V gave up 5 bases and J gave up 8 bases; unmatched junction bases: 17. CDR3 length: 17 residues. Germline loops: CDR1 SGHAT, CDR2 FQDESV (reference sequence). This CDR3 reads CASSKGYKREGPDEQFF. The DNA of the CDR3 is TGTGCCAGCAGCAAGGGGTATAAACGGGAGGGCCCAGATGAGCAGTTCTTC.

The rearrangement uses TRBV3-1 and TRBJ2-1; D not certain. The germline V and J ends were trimmed by 4 bases and 1 base, with 11 bases remaining between them. Germline V CDR1 and CDR2: LGHDT, YNNKEL (reference sequence). The CDR3 is 15 amino acids. The CDR3 nucleotides read TGTGCCAGCAGCCGGCTCCCTGGGTCCTACAATGAGCAGTTCTTC. Translated, it gives CASSRLPGSYNEQFF.

Only a few counts were recorded for this clonotype. The rearrangement links TRBV27 to TRBJ2-7; perhaps D is TRBD1 or TRBD2 (6 bases each). This CDR3 is built from 16 residues. V lost 3 bases and J lost 5, with 20 bases in between. The germline V gene encodes CDR1 MNHEY and CDR2 SMNVEV (reference sequence). The CDR3 sequence: CASSLSSGAPYNEQYF. The CDR3 DNA is TGTGCCAGCAGTTTGTCTTCGGGGGCGCCGTACAACGAGCAGTACTTC.

This clonotype was recorded many times. The V call is TRBV10-3, the J call TRBJ1-2, with D perhaps matching TRBD1 (6 bases). CDR1 is ENHRY, CDR2 SYGVKD, per germline. This CDR3 has 17 residues. V was clipped by 0 bases and J by 3 bases, with 17 bases between them. The CDR3, as DNA: TGTGCCATCAGTGAGTCCACGGTCTGGACAGACCACTATGGCTACACCTTC. Its translation: CAISESTVWTDHYGYTF.

Details on this clonotype: It may be a read error: a sequence one base away is much more abundant. This rearrangement joins TRBV6-9 to TRBJ2-7; D unclear. Germline CDR1 is MNHGY and CDR2 is SVAAGI. This CDR3 comprises 12 residues. Trimming stripped 3 bases from V and 6 bases from J, with 9 bases between. As DNA, the CDR3 is TGTGCCAGCAGTTACGGAGAAACCGAGCAGTACTTC. Translating it yields CASSYGETEQYF.